Below, 25 T cell receptor beta chains from the same sample are listed, as sequenced in a study of T cells in Graves' hyperthyroidism and ophthalmopathy. There were TCR beta CDR3 regions amplified from RNA transcripts. In the first-round RT-PCR of the TCR CDR3, the HTBI primer set was used. TCRdb used MiXCR to reprocess the multiplex PCR reads, holding one entry per CDR3 protein. The sample holds more than 350,000 distinct CDR3 sequences; 13% to 15% are singletons and the top ten take about 21%. Sequencing was carried out using blood. The receptors were gathered from a woman aged 55 to 70 with Graves' ophthalmopathy.

The sample holds many counts of this clonotype. The V gene is TRBV29-1, the J gene TRBJ2-5; no clear D. CDR3 length equals 11 residues. Trimming removed 4 bases from V and 5 bases from J, with 8 bases in between. Germline V gene lookup returns CDR1 SQVTM and CDR2 ANQGSEA. The chain's CDR3 is CSVGESETQYF. The CDR3, as DNA: TGCAGCGTTGGGGAAAGCGAGACCCAGTACTTC.

This clonotype was recorded at least ten times. V gene TRBV28 combines with J gene TRBJ2-1; no firm D call. With 8 bases removed from V and 6 bases from J, the gap between germline ends came to 17 bases. Germline CDR1 is MDHEN and CDR2 is SYDVKM. The CDR3 extends over 14 amino acids. CDR3 sequence reads: CASLMVGLGNEQFF. As DNA, the CDR3 is TGTGCCAGCCTTATGGTGGGTCTGGGCAATGAGCAGTTCTTC.

This clonotype was seen a few times. With a much larger clone just one base away, this may be a read error. The chain combines TRBV7-2 with TRBJ2-1; D perhaps matches TRBD1 (6 bases). In germline, CDR1 is SGHTA, CDR2 FQGNSA. CDR3 length: 14 amino acids. The CDR3 nucleotides are TGTGCCAGCAGTCTCACTACAGGGAACAATGAGCGGTTCTTC. Its translation: CASSLTTGNNERFF.

This clonotype has ten or more counts. The rearrangement uses TRBV6-2 or TRBV6-3 and TRBJ2-7, with D perhaps given as TRBD1 or TRBD2 (6 bases each). Germline V gives CDR1 MNHEY, CDR2 SVGEGT. Between the trimmed V and J ends, which lost 2 bases and 3 bases, there was a span of 23 bases. There are 18 residues in the CDR3. CDR3 region: CASSYASPGQGRFYEQYF. For the CDR3, the DNA is TGTGCCAGCAGTTACGCCTCGCCGGGGCAGGGGAGGTTCTACGAGCAGTACTTC.

Many counts were recorded for this clonotype. The chain has TRBV5-1 and TRBJ2-5; a weak D match, TRBD1 (6 bases). The germline V gene has CDR1 SGHRS and CDR2 YFSETQ. The CDR3 covers 14 residues. The V end was cut by 4 bases, the J end by 1 base, with 11 bases between. The CDR3 region has the DNA TGCGCCAGCAGCCGGGGACACGGCCAAGAGACCCAGTACTTC. It is translated as CASSRGHGQETQYF.

The table lists this clonotype with a few counts. This chain connects TRBV6-5 to TRBJ2-2; 10 nucleotides line up with TRBD1. The V gene end was trimmed by 2 bases and the J gene end by 4 bases; junction bases not matched to a gene: 7. Germline V gene lookup returns CDR1 MNHEY and CDR2 SVGAGI. The length of the CDR3 is 17 residues. The chain's CDR3 is CASSYTRTGGGTGELFF. CDR3 sequence (DNA): TGTGCCAGCAGTTACACCCGGACAGGGGGAGGCACCGGGGAGCTGTTTTTT.

The table lists this clonotype with many counts. J is TRBJ2-3 and V is TRBV11-2; D is uncertain. Trimming took off 0 bases at V and 0 bases at J, with 7 bases between the two ends. CDR3 length: 15 residues. The germline CDR1 and CDR2 sequences are SGHAT and FQNNGV. The DNA for the CDR3 is TGTGCCAGCAGCTTAGAATCTACTAGCACAGATACGCAGTATTTT. Its translation is CASSLESTSTDTQYF. The variable domain in full, with the rest retrieved from reference TRBV11-2 and TRBJ2-3, is EAGVAQSPRYKIIEKRQSVAFWCNPISGHATLYWYQQILGQGPKLLIQFQNNGVVDDSQLPKDRFSAERLKGVDSTLKIQPAKLEDSAVYLCASSLESTSTDTQYFGPGTRLTVL.

This clonotype was observed a handful of times. The chain recombines TRBV19 with TRBJ2-7; 10 bases align to TRBD1. V shed 6 bases, J shed 2 bases, and the junction held 7 bases outside the gene matches. Germline V lookup: CDR1 LNHDA, CDR2 SQIVND (reference sequence). CDR3 length: 15 residues. In DNA, the CDR3 is TGTGCCAGTAGGAAGCAGGGGACAGGGGCCTACGAGCAGTACTTC. This gives the protein CASRKQGTGAYEQYF.

The gene calls are TRBV18 and TRBJ2-3, with 8 bases that match TRBD2. The CDR3 loop spans 16 amino acids. V shed 0 bases and J 3 bases; nucleotides not matched to a gene: 5. Per the germline V gene, CDR1 is KGHSH and CDR2 is LQKENI. Written as DNA, the CDR3 is TGTGCCAGCTCACCACCAGCGGGAGCGAGGACAGATACGCAGTATTTT. The encoded protein is CASSPPAGARTDTQYF.

This clonotype was seen a few times. A read error may account for a junction end that differs from germline. The rearrangement joins TRBV7-6 to TRBJ2-1, with unresolved D. CDR3 size: 13 residues. The germline gives CDR1 SGHVS, CDR2 FNYEAQ. The CDR3 DNA follows: TGTGCCAGCAGCTTAGGCGGATACACTGAGCAGTTCTTC. This gives the protein CASSLGGYTEQFF.

This clonotype was seen many times. The J gene is TRBJ2-5, the V gene TRBV6-2 or TRBV6-3; D gene unclear. The V end was cut by 6 bases, the J end by 0 bases, with 8 bases between. This CDR3 is built from 13 residues. The germline gives CDR1 MNHEY, CDR2 SVGEGT. The CDR3 coding sequence is TGTGCCAGCAGCGGGTGGTACCAAGAGACCCAGTACTTC. It specifies CASSGWYQETQYF.

This clonotype was seen more than once but under ten times. The V gene is TRBV7-8, the J gene TRBJ2-7, with D hard to call. CDR3 length equals 15 residues. The ends were cut back, 1 base at V and 1 base at J, with 11 bases in the middle. CDR1 is SGHVS, CDR2 FQNEAQ, per germline. CDR3 protein: CASSLGGSVSYEQYF. As DNA, the CDR3 is TGTGCCAGCAGCTTAGGTGGATCCGTATCCTACGAGCAGTACTTC.

This clonotype was counted at least ten times. The chain is built from TRBV28 and TRBJ2-1, with 7 positions matching TRBD2. The CDR3 runs 16 residues. CDR1 and CDR2 (germline): MDHEN, SYDVKM. V gave up 5 bases and J gave up 9 bases; unmatched junction bases: 16. DNA of the CDR3: TGTGCCAGCAGTACTTCCTGGACTAGTCGTTCGGGTGAGCAGTTCTTC. As protein: CASSTSWTSRSGEQFF.

This clonotype was detected only a few times. The chain is built from TRBV4-1 and TRBJ2-7; tentative D call: TRBD2 (6 bases). Germline V gene lookup returns CDR1 MGHRA and CDR2 YSYEKL. Trimming removed 5 bases from V and 2 bases from J, with 13 bases in between. The CDR3 is 14 residues long. In DNA form, the CDR3 reads TGCGCCAGCAGCGGGACTGGGGGAACCTACGAGCAGTACTTC. Its translation: CASSGTGGTYEQYF.

The rearrangement links TRBV6-6 to TRBJ1-4; D gene uncertain. Germline V gene lookup returns CDR1 MNHNY and CDR2 SVGAGI (reference sequence). This CDR3 is 13 amino acids long. The ends were cut back, 0 bases at V and 12 bases at J, with 11 bases in the middle. CDR3 residues: CASSYSRTRELFF. DNA of the CDR3: TGTGCCAGCAGTTACTCGAGAACTCGAGAACTGTTTTTT.

This clonotype was found many times. The V call is TRBV20-1, the J call TRBJ2-7; 8 bases are a match to TRBD1. The CDR3 spans 14 residues. Germline loops: CDR1 DFQATT, CDR2 SNEGSKA (reference sequence). V was clipped by 6 bases and J by 2 bases; unmatched bases: 9. CDR3 amino acids: CSATTRGRAYEQYF. CDR3 sequence (DNA): TGCAGTGCGACCACCAGGGGGCGAGCCTACGAGCAGTACTTC.

Only a few counts were recorded for this clonotype. The genes are TRBV6-1 and TRBJ2-5; D might be TRBD1 or TRBD2, each matching 5 bases. The CDR3 sequence is 15 residues long. CDR1 and CDR2 (germline): MNHNS, SASEGT. Trimming removed 8 bases at V and 9 bases at J, with 25 bases between. CDR3 sequence: CASPLPGTAPGAQYF. DNA for the CDR3: TGTGCCAGCCCTCTTCCAGGGACGGCTCCCGGGGCCCAGTACTTC.

This clonotype was counted many times. This chain connects TRBV7-9 to TRBJ2-1; D remains unclear. Germline CDR1 SEHNR, CDR2 FQNEAQ (reference sequence). Trimming took 2 bases from V and 7 from J, leaving 6 bases between them. This CDR3 comprises 12 residues. In nucleotides, the CDR3 is TGTGCCAGCAGCTTACTGCCAAATGAGCAGTTCTTC. It is translated as CASSLLPNEQFF. Using reference TRBV7-9 and TRBJ2-1 for the parts outside the CDR3, the full variable domain is DTGVSQNPRHKITKRGQNVTFRCDPISEHNRLYWYRQTLGQGPEFLTYFQNEAQLEKSRLLSDRFSAERPKGSFSTLEIQRTEQGDSAMYLCASSLLPNEQFFGPGTRLTVL.

A single count supports this clonotype. The V call is TRBV27, the J call TRBJ2-7; 7 bases align to TRBD2. J gave up 5 bases and V 3 bases, and 7 bases lay outside the gene matches. CDR3 length: 14 residues. Germline CDR1 is MNHEY and CDR2 is SMNVEV (reference sequence). The CDR3 loop reads CASSLGEGLHEQYF. The CDR3 DNA is TGTGCCAGCAGTTTGGGGGAGGGCCTTCACGAGCAGTACTTC.

This clonotype was seen many times. Sequence at one end of the junction differs from germline and may be a read error. This chain connects TRBV7-2 to TRBJ2-5; 8 bases line up with TRBD2. The CDR3 length is 16 residues. Germline V CDR1 and CDR2: SGHTA, FQGNSA. The CDR3 coding sequence is TGTGCCAGCAGCTCTCCCCTGACTAGCGTCCAAAAGACCCAGTACTTC. It codes for CASSSPLTSVQKTQYF.

This clonotype has a count of ten or more. This chain uses TRBV28 with TRBJ2-5; 7 nucleotides agree with TRBD2. Germline CDR1 is MDHEN and CDR2 is SYDVKM. J gave up 0 bases and V 4 bases, and 5 bases lay outside the gene matches. The CDR3 runs to 15 residues. The CDR3 DNA reads as TGTGCCAGCAGTTACCTAGCGGCGTACCAAGAGACCCAGTACTTC. This encodes CASSYLAAYQETQYF.

The sample holds many counts of this clonotype. Sequence at one end of the junction differs from germline and may be a read error. The J gene is TRBJ2-7, the V gene TRBV6-5, with a tentative D call TRBD1 (5 bases). The CDR3 spans 13 residues. CDR1 is MNHEY and CDR2 is SVGAGI in the germline V gene. CDR3 amino acids: CASGYRTNYEQYF. The DNA for the CDR3 is TGTGCCAGCGGTTACAGGACCAATTACGAGCAGTACTTC.

This clonotype was counted many times. V is TRBV20-1 and J is TRBJ2-1; 7 positions agree with TRBD2. CDR3 size: 16 residues. The J segment lost 7 bases and the V segment lost 6 bases, leaving 18 bases of the junction unmatched. Germline V CDR1 and CDR2: DFQATT, SNEGSKA (reference sequence). DNA for the CDR3: TGCAGTGCCCCCTCCCCCAAGCGGGGCGCGGGAAATGAGCAGTTCTTC. This translates into CSAPSPKRGAGNEQFF.

CDR3 sequence (DNA): TGTGCCAGCAGCCTCCCTAGCGGGACAGGCTATGAAAAACTGTTTTTT. This translates into CASSLPSGTGYEKLFF. The chain combines TRBV11-2 with TRBJ1-4; 8 nucleotides match TRBD1. The junction had 11 bases not matched to a gene; V was cut back by 5 bases and J by 6 bases. Germline-derived CDR1 and CDR2 are SGHAT and FQNNGV. The CDR3 runs to 16 residues.

This clonotype was seen more than once but under ten times. The V gene is TRBV6-2 or TRBV6-3, the J gene TRBJ1-5, with 7 bases fitting TRBD1. The ends lost 9 bases at V and 7 bases at J; junction bases unmatched: 12. Per germline, CDR1 MNHEY and CDR2 SVGEGT. The CDR3 runs to 14 residues. The CDR3 is CARKDRQGRQPQHF. Here the CDR3 DNA reads TGTGCCAGAAAAGATAGACAGGGAAGGCAGCCCCAGCATTTT.